The 5 T cell receptor beta chains reported below all come from one sample, sequenced in a study of T cell responses to AZD1222 COVID-19 vaccine. Clones were sequenced by immunoSEQ multiplex PCR, and TCRdb holds only the in-frame ones, with some missing. The sample lists 150,000 to 200,000 clones, around 90% seen once, with more than 1.5% in the top ten. The sample consisted of peripheral blood, taken 28 days after the second AZD1222 dose. The receptors were sampled from an adult who received the AZD1222 COVID-19 vaccine.

This clone was recorded only once. The rearrangement uses TRBV15 and TRBJ1-5, with TRBD1 matching 7 bases. The length of the CDR3 is 14 residues. CDR1 LNHNV and CDR2 YYDKDF come from the germline V gene (reference sequence). V was clipped by 6 bases and J by 4 bases; unmatched bases: 6. In nucleotides, the CDR3 is TGTGCCACCAGTTTTCAGGGGGGGAATCAGCCCCAGCATTTT. Translating gives CATSFQGGNQPQHF.

CDR3 region: CASSQDPSLRNGYTF. CDR3 nucleotide sequence: TGCGCCAGCAGCCAAGATCCCTCGTTAAGGAATGGCTACACCTTC. This sequence joins TRBV4-3 and TRBJ1-2; D remains unclear. Deletions cut 0 bases from V and 6 bases from J, with 14 bases between. This CDR3 contains 15 residues. Germline CDR1 is LGHNA and CDR2 is YSLEER.

The rearrangement links TRBV3-1 (or the pseudogene TRBV3-2) to TRBJ1-1, with TRBD1 identical over 9 bases. CDR3 size: 15 residues. Germline CDR1 reads LGHDT; CDR2 reads YNNKEL (reference sequence). V was pared by 3 bases and J by 1 base, with 3 bases of the junction left unmatched. The CDR3 protein is CASSHLTGGNTEAFF. Written as DNA, the CDR3 is TGTGCCAGCAGCCATTTGACAGGGGGGAACACTGAAGCTTTCTTT.

The V call is TRBV5-5, the J call TRBJ1-6, with D possibly being TRBD1 (6 bases). V was trimmed by 2 bases and J by 7 bases, leaving 10 bases between them. CDR1 and CDR2 from the germline V gene are SGHKS and YYEKEE (reference sequence). The length of the CDR3 is 14 residues. CDR3 nucleotide sequence: TGTGCCAGCAGCTTCACAGGGAAAAATTCACCCCTCCACTTT. Translating it yields CASSFTGKNSPLHF.

The chain couples TRBV7-2 to TRBJ1-6; possible D gene TRBD1, 6 bases. From germline, CDR1 is SGHTA and CDR2 FQGNSA. The CDR3 has 17 residues. Trimming took 0 bases from V and 9 from J, leaving 18 bases between them. The CDR3 protein is CASSLAVGGGDFSPLHF. For the CDR3, the DNA is TGTGCCAGCAGCTTAGCTGTAGGGGGGGGTGATTTTTCACCCCTCCACTTT.